This T cell receptor (beta chain) was recovered during a study of T cells in Graves' hyperthyroidism and ophthalmopathy. Concerning this clonotype itself: No antigen is known for it.

No progression to ophthalmopathy during 18 months of follow-up defined stable disease. Patients aged 18 to 65 had newly diagnosed hyperthyroidism of under 2 months' duration. Diagnosing involved the use of clinical symptoms, serum thyroxine and TRAb, thyroid ultrasound and orbital computed tomography. Amplified TCR beta CDR3 regions derived from RNA transcripts. First-round RT-PCR with HTBI primers amplified the TCR CDR3 region. One entry per CDR3 protein results from TCRdb running MiXCR on the multiplex PCR reads. Counted here are 300,000 to 350,000 distinct CDR3 sequences, over 20% occurring once; the ten biggest clones make up about 50%. The CDR3 totals 15 residues. V was clipped by 1 base and J by 3 bases, with 13 bases between them. Germline loops: CDR1 DFQATT, CDR2 SNEGSKA (reference sequence). Study conclusions and caveats: Ophthalmopathy was predicted by the model a median of roughly 6.7 months ahead of onset.

Sample: blood. The sequence derives from a woman aged 50 to 65 with Graves' hyperthyroidism. The V call is TRBV20-1, the J call TRBJ1-5; tentative D call: TRBD1 (5 bases). The CDR3 spells CSARADQGLNQPQHF. CDR3 DNA: TGCAGTGCTAGAGCTGATCAGGGCCTCAATCAGCCCCAGCATTTT.